One sample yielded the 21 T cell receptor delta chains listed below, sequenced in a study of γδ T cells in repeated Plasmodium falciparum infection. Flow sorting of PBMC yielded separate Vgamma9/Vdelta2+ and Vdelta2-negative gammadelta T cell populations for bulk repertoire analysis. TCRdb ran CATT on the multiplex PCR reads. The sample carries around 50,000 delta-chain clones, about 1.6% recorded once. The specimen sequenced was gamma-delta T cells from blood. These receptors were obtained from a pool of human donors (malaria-infected and uninfected, not separated).

The sample holds many counts of this clone. The rearrangement links TRDV1 to TRDJ1; D possibly matches TRDD2 or TRDD3 (6 bases each). The CDR3 sequence is 21 residues long. The germline CDR1 and CDR2 sequences are TSWWSYY and QGS. V lost 0 bases and J 2 bases, leaving 28 bases between the germline ends. The DNA of the CDR3 is TGTGCTCTTGGGGAACTTGCGGCCTTCCCCTTTACTGGGAGTCCGACCGATAAACTCATCTTT. This gives the protein CALGELAAFPFTGSPTDKLIF.

This clone was seen repeatedly, ten times or more. TCRdb lists the protein of a much larger clone for this DNA, which differs at residue 8, so this is likely a read error; the protein given here is translated from the DNA itself. This rearrangement joins TRDV2 to TRDJ1; 8 bases are shared with TRDD3. The CDR3 is 15 residues long. Looked up from germline, CDR1 is GEAIGNYY and CDR2 is EKD. The V gene end was trimmed by 3 bases and the J gene end by 0 bases; junction bases not matched to a gene: 5. The CDR3 sequence is CACDVLGAYTDKLIF. DNA of the CDR3: TGTGCCTGTGACGTACTGGGGGCTTACACCGATAAACTCATCTTT.

There are a few counts of this clone. This likely traces to a read error, being one base from a far larger clone. This specimen includes other DNA sequences encoding the same CDR3. The chain links TRDV2 to TRDJ1; 10 bases agree with TRDD3. TCRdb leaves out the J gene; it was filled in here by matching the DNA to germline. CDR1 and CDR2 (germline): GEAIGNYY, EKD. V lost 3 bases to trimming and J lost 3 bases; unmatched junction nucleotides: 12. The CDR3 loop spans 17 amino acids. This CDR3 reads CACDLLGDNVNADKLIF. CDR3 bases: TGTGCCTGTGACTTGCTGGGGGATAACGTAAATGCCGATAAACTCATCTTT.

This clone is termed medium-sized. Within the sample, other DNA sequences also encode this same CDR3. This chain connects TRDV1 to TRDJ1, with D uncertain. The germline gives CDR1 TSWWSYY, CDR2 QGS. The CDR3 is made up of 20 amino acids. V lost 1 base and J 0 bases, leaving 24 bases between the germline ends. The CDR3 sequence: CALGEHILTRDYMYTDKLIF. The CDR3 DNA reads as TGTGCTCTTGGGGAACATATACTAACCCGCGATTATATGTACACCGATAAACTCATCTTT.

Regarding this clone: TCRdb attributes to this sequence the protein of a much larger clone, which differs from the DNA translation at residue 19; a read error is likely, and the protein displayed is translated from the DNA. There is no J gene call, but TRDV1 is given as the V gene; TRDD3 reflects the table's D call only, with no check against the DNA. CDR1 is TSWWSYY, CDR2 QGS, per germline. This CDR3 contains 21 residues. CDR3 in DNA: TGTGCTCTTGGGGAACTAGTACCTCTGGGGTCCTCCAGTCAATGCACCGATAAACCCATCTTT. Protein product: CALGELVPLGSSSQCTDKPIF.

This clone was observed at least ten times. A far larger clone is only one base removed, so a read error is likely. The same CDR3 can be traced to other DNA sequences in this sample. V usage is TRDV1 and J usage is TRDJ1; D is possibly TRDD2 (5 bases). Matching the DNA to germline supplied the J gene, which TCRdb does not give. Germline V lookup: CDR1 TSWWSYY, CDR2 QGS. CDR3 length: 15 amino acids. The V gene lost 3 bases and the J gene lost 8 bases, with 19 bases spanning the gap. In DNA, the CDR3 is TGTGCTCTTGGGGAGCTCCTAGTAGTCCAGGGAAAACTCATCTTT. It specifies CALGELLVVQGKLIF.

As regards this clone: TCRdb's entry gives the protein of a much larger clone, which mismatches this DNA's translation at residue 3, likely from a read error; the protein reported here is translated from the DNA. This chain uses TRDV3 with TRDJ1; D is uncertain. The CDR3 is 17 residues long. Per germline, CDR1 TVYSNPD and CDR2 GDNSRS (reference sequence). With 4 bases removed from V and 0 bases from J, the gap between germline ends came to 24 bases. CDR3 coding DNA: TGTGCCTGTAAAGGACTGTGGAGGGGTGGGTACACCGATAAACTCATCTTT. Protein: CACKGLWRGGYTDKLIF.

This clone occurred a few times. TCRdb shows a much larger clone's protein in place of this DNA's translation, and the two differ at residue 16, likely through a read error; the protein shown is translated from the DNA. The J gene has no call, while the V gene is TRDV1; no check of the table's D call, TRDD3, against the DNA was made. This CDR3 comprises 18 residues. Germline V gene data show CDR1 as TSWWSYY and CDR2 as QGS. As DNA, the CDR3 is TGTGCTCTTGGGGAACGAGGAAGGCGAGCGCTTTACACCGATAAACCCATCTTT. Amino acids: CALGERGRRALYTDKPIF.

There are a few counts of this clone. The TCRdb record carries a much larger clone's protein, which differs from this DNA's translation at residue 10; a read error is the likely cause, and the protein listed here is the DNA translation. This chain uses TRDV1 with TRDJ1; 8 bases are shared with TRDD3. This CDR3 is 18 amino acids long. V lost 3 bases, J lost 0 bases, and 12 bases stayed unmatched. Germline CDR1 is TSWWSYY and CDR2 is QGS. The CDR3: CALGETPGGHGYTDKLIF. The CDR3 coding sequence is TGTGCTCTTGGGGAGACGCCTGGGGGACACGGGTACACCGATAAACTCATCTTT.

This clone was recorded a few times. TCRdb's listed protein matches a much larger clone and diverges from this DNA's translation at residue 14, likely through a read error; the protein shown comes from the DNA. No J gene was assigned, while the V gene was called as TRDV2; the tabulated D call, TRDD3, remains unverified against the DNA. The germline CDR1 and CDR2 sequences are GEAIGNYY and EKD. The CDR3 covers 16 residues. The chain's CDR3 is CACDTEEEEGTDKRIF. CDR3 sequence (DNA): TGTGCCTGTGACACCGAGGAAGAAGAGGGCACCGATAAACGCATCTTT.

This clone was seen more than once but under ten times. This DNA translates differently at residue 20 from the TCRdb protein, which is that of a much larger clone; a read error is likely, and the protein shown is the DNA's own translation. The V gene is TRDV1, the J gene TRDJ2; 9 bases align to TRDD3. The germline CDR1 and CDR2 sequences are TSWWSYY and QGS. The CDR3 runs 26 residues. CDR3 in amino acids: CALGELALPMKLGDSPSLAFTAQLFF. The CDR3, as DNA: TGTGCTCTTGGGGAACTAGCGCTTCCTATGAAGCTGGGGGATTCTCCTTCCTTAGCTTTTACAGCACAACTCTTCTTT.

Worth noting for this clone: Other DNA sequences in the same sample also yield this CDR3. This chain uses TRDV2 with TRDJ1; 8 bases line up with TRDD3. In the absence of a J gene in TCRdb, the DNA was matched to germline to assign it here. The CDR3 covers 18 residues. V lost 0 bases, J lost 5 bases, and 16 bases stayed unmatched. Germline V gene data show CDR1 as GEAIGNYY and CDR2 as EKD. CDR3 coding DNA: TGTGCCTGTGACACCGGATACAAACTTGGGGGATCAAAGGATAAACTCATCTTT. Translation: CACDTGYKLGGSKDKLIF.

About this clone itself: The protein recorded in TCRdb matches a much larger clone and deviates from this DNA's translation at residue 14, suggesting a read error; the protein here is obtained by translating the DNA. The genes are TRDV2 and TRDJ1, with a weak D call TRDD3 (6 bases). TCRdb carries no J gene annotation; the J gene was assigned here by matching the DNA with germline. The CDR3 has 24 amino acids. CDR1 is GEAIGNYY, CDR2 EKD, per germline. Trimming removed 3 bases at V and 3 bases at J, with 43 bases between. The CDR3 DNA follows: TGTGCCTGTGACCGTCTGAGTTTTCCAGCGCAATCGTATGGAGTACTGGGCGTCTCCGATAAACTCATCTTT. Translating it yields CACDRLSFPAQSYGVLGVSDKLIF.

This clone was detected ten times or more. The TCRdb protein comes from a much larger clone and disagrees with this DNA's translation at residue 5, likely due to a read error; the protein given here is derived from the DNA. The V gene is TRDV1, the J gene TRDJ1; TRDD3 matches at 8 bases. The CDR3 has 21 residues. V lost 4 bases, J lost 0 bases, and 22 bases stayed unmatched. Germline V CDR1 and CDR2: TSWWSYY, QGS. This CDR3 reads CALGVYLPSYDLWGNTDKLIF. For the CDR3, the DNA is TGTGCTCTTGGGGTGTACCTCCCGTCCTACGACCTCTGGGGGAACACCGATAAACTCATCTTT.

This clone was recorded at least ten times. TCRdb pairs this DNA with a much larger clone's protein that differs at residue 13, likely a read error; the protein shown was translated from the DNA. The J gene is uncalled and the V gene is TRDV2; whether TRDD3, the table's D call, matches the DNA was not checked. This CDR3 contains 15 residues. In germline, CDR1 is GEAIGNYY, CDR2 EKD. The CDR3 DNA sequence: TGTGCCTGTGACACCCTGGGGCTAAAAACCGATAAACCCATCTTT. Protein product: CACDTLGLKTDKPIF.

The chain carries TRDV1 and TRDJ1; D is uncertain. No J gene is reported in TCRdb; it was inferred here by comparing the DNA with germline. The CDR3 sequence is 18 residues long. Trimming removed 1 base from V and 2 bases from J, with 20 bases in between. Per the germline V gene, CDR1 is TSWWSYY and CDR2 is QGS. In DNA, the CDR3 is TGTGCTCTTGGGGAACCCCCTCCGCGGGCTCCTTTGACCGATAAACTCATCTTT. Its protein is CALGEPPPRAPLTDKLIF.

This chain joins TRDV2 and TRDJ1, with 7 bases identical to TRDD3. In the absence of a J gene in TCRdb, the DNA was matched to germline to assign it here. Per germline, CDR1 GEAIGNYY and CDR2 EKD. The CDR3 runs to 20 residues. The V gene end was trimmed by 3 bases and the J gene end by 1 base; junction bases not matched to a gene: 22. CDR3 region: CACDSLFGGLGSFATDKLIF. Written as DNA, the CDR3 is TGTGCCTGTGACTCGCTCTTCGGGGGACTGGGGTCCTTCGCCACCGATAAACTCATCTTT.

This clone was counted only a few times. This DNA's translation differs at residue 4 from TCRdb's protein, which comes from a much larger clone; a read error is likely, and the protein shown is translated from the DNA. The V and J genes are TRDV1 and TRDJ1; 11 nucleotides match TRDD3. TCRdb does not report a J gene; here it was assigned by matching the DNA to germline references. With 4 bases clipped from V and 2 bases from J, the junction kept 18 bases outside the gene matches. CDR1 is TSWWSYY and CDR2 is QGS in the germline V gene. The CDR3 contains 20 residues. Here the CDR3 reads CALGAFPVILGDRATDKLIF. The CDR3 DNA follows: TGTGCTCTTGGGGCCTTCCCCGTCATACTGGGGGATAGGGCAACCGATAAACTCATCTTT.

By its share, this clone is medium-sized. Other DNA sequences in the sample encode the same CDR3. The rearrangement links TRDV1 to TRDJ1; tentative D call: TRDD3 (6 bases). CDR3 length equals 18 residues. Trimming stripped 2 bases from V and 0 bases from J, with 19 bases between. The germline gives CDR1 TSWWSYY, CDR2 QGS. For the CDR3, the DNA is TGTGCTCTTGGGGAATGGGGATCGGATCCCGTGTACACCGATAAACTCATCTTT. Its translation: CALGEWGSDPVYTDKLIF.

At least ten counts were recorded for this clone. A much larger clone lies one base from this, so it may be a read error. This chain joins TRDV3 and TRDJ1; possible D gene TRDD2, 6 bases. Matching the DNA to germline supplied the J gene, which TCRdb does not give. The CDR3 length is 22 residues. V lost 3 bases to trimming and J lost 10 bases, with 48 bases between them. From germline, CDR1 is TVYSNPD and CDR2 GDNSRS (reference sequence). In DNA, the CDR3 is TGTGCCTTCAATCACCTTCTTCCTCCGTCGGTACCATCAAATATCGGAGGTTGGAGACTCATCTTT. It is translated as CAFNHLLPPSVPSNIGGWRLIF.

This clone was seen a few times. TCRdb's entry gives the protein of a much larger clone, which mismatches this DNA's translation at residues 6 and 9, likely from a read error; the protein reported here is translated from the DNA. The V gene is TRDV1, the J gene TRDJ1; D possibly corresponds to TRDD2 (5 bases). The J gene was missing in TCRdb and was found by matching the end of the DNA to germline. The CDR3 runs 17 residues. V lost 1 base to trimming and J lost 8 bases, with 23 bases between them. Germline-derived CDR1 and CDR2 are TSWWSYY and QGS. The CDR3 protein is CALGEPLRPELSSKLIF. Here the CDR3 DNA reads TGTGCTCTTGGGGAACCCCTACGGCCGGAACTGTCTAGCAAACTCATCTTT.